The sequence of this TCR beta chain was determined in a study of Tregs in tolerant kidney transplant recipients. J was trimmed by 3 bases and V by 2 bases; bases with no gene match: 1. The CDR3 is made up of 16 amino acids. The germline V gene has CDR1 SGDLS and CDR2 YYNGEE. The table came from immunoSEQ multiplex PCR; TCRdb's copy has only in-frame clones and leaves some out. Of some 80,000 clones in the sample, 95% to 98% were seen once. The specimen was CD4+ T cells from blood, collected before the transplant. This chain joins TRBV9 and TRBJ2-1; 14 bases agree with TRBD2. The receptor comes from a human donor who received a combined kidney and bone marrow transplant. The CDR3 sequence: CASSVGTSGSYNEQFF. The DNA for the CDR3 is TGTGCCAGCAGCGTCGGGACTAGCGGGAGCTACAATGAGCAGTTCTTC.